These 15 T cell receptor beta chains share one sample of origin, sequenced in a study of OX40 agonist ivuxolimab in advanced cancers. TCRdb keeps only in-frame clones here, not all; method: immunoSEQ multiplex PCR. Among approximately 80,000 clones, roughly nine tenths were seen once, and the ten largest hold 8.4%. This material consisted of CD4+ or CD8+ T cells sorted from blood, taken in a trial of the OX40 agonist ivuxolimab. The receptors originated from an adult with an advanced solid tumor such as melanoma, head and neck, liver or kidney cancer.

A remark on this clone: The junction departs from germline at one end; a sequencing error may be responsible. V usage is TRBV28 and J usage is TRBJ2-7, with D perhaps matching TRBD2 (5 bases). The CDR3 is made up of 13 amino acids. The germline V gene has CDR1 MDHEN and CDR2 SYDVKM. CDR3 nucleotide sequence: TGTGCCAGCCGTTTGGGAGAAGGCAACGAGCAGTACTTC. Protein product: CASRLGEGNEQYF.

V usage is TRBV4-3 and J usage is TRBJ2-1, with D perhaps TRBD1 or TRBD2 (7 bases each). V lost 0 bases to trimming and J lost 9 bases, with 24 bases between them. The CDR3 runs to 18 residues. The germline CDR1 and CDR2 sequences are LGHNA and YSLEER. Written as DNA, the CDR3 is TGCGCCAGCAGCCAAGATCCTAGCGGCTCTACCAGGGGGGGTGAGCAGTTCTTC. Amino acid sequence: CASSQDPSGSTRGGEQFF.

CDR3 DNA sequence: TGTGCCAGCAGTTACCTTGAATTGACGGACCGCGGAGCTTTCTTT. This encodes CASSYLELTDRGAFF. This sequence joins TRBV6-6 and TRBJ1-1; D call uncertain. The germline V and J ends were trimmed by 2 bases and 10 bases, with 20 bases remaining between them. Per germline, CDR1 MNHNY and CDR2 SVGAGI (reference sequence). The CDR3 covers 15 residues.

J is TRBJ2-7 and V is TRBV4-3; a possible D gene is TRBD2 (7 bases). The CDR3 consists of 17 residues. Per germline, CDR1 LGHNA and CDR2 YSLEER. Trimming stripped 0 bases from V and 2 bases from J, with 17 bases between. The CDR3 sequence is CASSQDRAGAPPYEQYF. In DNA form, the CDR3 reads TGCGCCAGCAGCCAAGATAGGGCGGGGGCTCCCCCCTACGAGCAGTACTTC.

The rearrangement joins TRBV5-1 to TRBJ2-3; 8 nucleotides line up with TRBD1. CDR3 size: 16 residues. Germline CDR1 is SGHRS and CDR2 is YFSETQ. V lost 4 bases and J lost 2; bases outside the gene matches: 9. CDR3 sequence reads: CASSPVQGAYTDTQYF. The CDR3 DNA reads TGCGCCAGCAGCCCAGTTCAGGGGGCATACACAGATACGCAGTATTTT.

The genes are TRBV4-2 and TRBJ1-2; D gene ambiguous. V was shortened by 2 bases and J by 6 bases, with 13 bases between the two germline ends. The CDR3 is 14 residues long. Germline V gene data show CDR1 as LGHNA and CDR2 as YNFKEQ. This chain's CDR3 is CASSQPPGGHGYTF. The DNA of the CDR3 is TGTGCCAGCAGCCAACCCCCGGGAGGCCATGGCTACACCTTC.

This chain links TRBV5-4 with TRBJ2-3; TRBD2 aligns across 10 bases. Germline CDR1 SGHNT, CDR2 YYREEE (reference sequence). CDR3 length equals 15 residues. The V segment lost 2 bases and the J segment 3 bases; nucleotides outside the gene matches: 3. The DNA for the CDR3 is TGTGCCAGCAGCTTAGCGGGGGGGCCGACAGATACGCAGTATTTT. Its translation is CASSLAGGPTDTQYF.

The V and J genes are TRBV9 and TRBJ2-1, with unresolved D. From germline, CDR1 is SGDLS and CDR2 YYNGEE. CDR3 length: 15 amino acids. V was pared by 0 bases and J by 8 bases, with 15 bases between. CDR3 sequence: CASSVEAFSPHEQFF. The CDR3 nucleotides read TGTGCCAGCAGCGTAGAGGCCTTTAGTCCCCATGAGCAGTTCTTC.

This clone was counted a single time. The chain has TRBV5-6 and TRBJ1-2; D not resolved. Trimming took 1 base from V and 11 from J, leaving 9 bases between them. Per the germline V gene, CDR1 is SGHDT and CDR2 is YYEEEE. This CDR3 region has 11 residues. For the CDR3, the DNA is TGTGCCAGCAGCTTGAGTCAGGAGTACACCTTC. It translates to CASSLSQEYTF.

DNA for the CDR3: TGTGCCAGTAGTAACGGACAGGGGTGGGATGAGCAGTTCTTC. Its translation is CASSNGQGWDEQFF. This chain joins TRBV19 and TRBJ2-1, with 9 bases aligning to TRBD1. V lost 4 bases, J lost 8 bases, and 6 bases stayed unmatched. The V gene's germline CDR1 is LNHDA and CDR2 SQIVND (reference sequence). This CDR3 is 14 amino acids long.

V gene TRBV5-6 combines with J gene TRBJ2-1; tentatively, D is TRBD1 or TRBD2 (7 bases each). Germline values: CDR1 SGHDT, CDR2 YYEEEE. The CDR3 contains 13 residues. Trimming cost V 6 bases and J 8 bases, with 15 bases left between them. In DNA form, the CDR3 reads TGTGCCAGCACCCAGGGGGGGTGGGATGAGCAGTTCTTC. Amino acid sequence: CASTQGGWDEQFF. The whole variable domain, remainder taken from reference TRBV5-6 and TRBJ2-1, is DAGVTQSPTHLIKTRGQQVTLRCSPKSGHDTVSWYQQALGQGPQFIFQYYEEEERQRGNFPDRFSGHQFPNYSSELNVNALLLGDSALYLCASTQGGWDEQFFGPGTRLTVL.

The rearrangement joins TRBV4-3 to TRBJ1-3; 7 bases line up with TRBD1. From germline, CDR1 is LGHNA and CDR2 YSLEER. V was pared by 0 bases and J by 8 bases, with 16 bases of the junction left unmatched. This CDR3 has 18 residues. The CDR3 region has the DNA TGCGCCAGCAGCCAAGAAACGAAAGGGACAGAGATGGGAGACACCATATATTTT. The encoded protein is CASSQETKGTEMGDTIYF.

Here the CDR3 reads CASSTPSGEVNQPQHF. For the CDR3, the DNA is TGTGCCAGCAGTACCCCTAGTGGAGAGGTTAATCAGCCCCAGCATTTT. The chain carries TRBV6-6 and TRBJ1-5; unclear D gene. Germline CDR1 reads MNHNY; CDR2 reads SVGAGI (reference sequence). V was pared by 5 bases and J by 4 bases, with 18 bases between. The CDR3 is 16 amino acids.

This chain links TRBV19 with TRBJ2-2, with D unclear. The CDR3 spans 14 residues. Trimming pared 8 bases from V and 1 base from J, leaving 11 bases between. Germline V gene data show CDR1 as LNHDA and CDR2 as SQIVND (reference sequence). The CDR3 sequence: CASSLTVNTGELFF. The CDR3 coding sequence is TGTGCCAGTTCGCTGACGGTGAACACCGGGGAGCTGTTTTTT.

The rearrangement joins TRBV30 to TRBJ1-3; D remains ambiguous. Germline loops: CDR1 GTSNPN, CDR2 SVGIG (reference sequence). Trimming left V 1 base short and J 0 bases short, with 13 bases between. The CDR3 length is 16 residues. CDR3 nucleotide sequence: TGTGCCTGGAGTGACGTACCGGAGGGCTCTGGAAACACCATATATTTT. Amino acids: CAWSDVPEGSGNTIYF.